Presented here are 23 T cell receptor beta chains from one specimen sequenced in a study of cytomegalovirus exposure and HLA in healthy donors. Primers included in the PCR were 60 Vbeta and 13 Jbeta primers. Sequenced by immunoSEQ multiplex PCR; TCRdb stores in-frame clones only, minus some. The sample records about 160,000 clones, 65% to 80% being singletons. Sequenced sample: PBMCs. These receptors were collected from a female donor in good health and CMV-seronegative.

The chain is built from TRBV6-5 and TRBJ2-1; D is perhaps TRBD2 (6 bases). Germline V lookup: CDR1 MNHEY, CDR2 SVGAGI. V lost 2 bases to trimming and J lost 6 bases, with 14 bases between them. CDR3 length: 15 amino acids. CDR3 in DNA: TGTGCCAGCAGTTACCTGCCAGGGAGGATCAATGAGCAGTTCTTC. As protein: CASSYLPGRINEQFF.

To note about this clone: Other DNA sequences from this sample encode an identical CDR3 as well. This chain links TRBV9 with TRBJ1-2, with TRBD1 matching 10 bases. Losses at the gene ends were 3 bases for V and 2 bases for J; bases not matched to a gene: 1. Per germline, CDR1 SGDLS and CDR2 YYNGEE. This CDR3 comprises 14 residues. The chain's CDR3 is CASSGGQGNYGYTF. The CDR3 DNA sequence: TGTGCCAGCAGCGGGGGACAGGGGAACTATGGCTACACCTTC. The variable domain in full, completed from reference TRBV9 and TRBJ1-2, reads DSGVTQTPKHLITATGQRVTLRCSPRSGDLSVYWYQQSLDQGLQFLIQYYNGEERAKGNILERFSAQQFPDLHSELNLSSLELGDSALYFCASSGGQGNYGYTFGSGTRLTVV.

In the case of this clone: The identical CDR3 is also encoded by other nucleotide sequences in the sample. The J gene is TRBJ2-1, the V gene TRBV11-2; D is uncertain. Germline values: CDR1 SGHAT, CDR2 FQNNGV. The CDR3 consists of 12 residues. Trimming took 1 base from V and 8 from J, leaving 6 bases between them. The CDR3 nucleotides read TGTGCCAGCAGCTTAGTTGCAGATGAGCAGTTCTTC. This translates into CASSLVADEQFF.

V gene TRBV30 combines with J gene TRBJ1-6; 7 positions agree with TRBD1. The CDR3 covers 13 residues. Germline V CDR1 and CDR2: GTSNPN, SVGIG (reference sequence). V lost 0 bases and J lost 12; bases outside the gene matches: 5. This CDR3 reads CAWSVKGAGPLHF. CDR3 coding DNA: TGTGCCTGGAGTGTTAAGGGGGCGGGACCCCTCCACTTT.

This clone was seen a handful of times. The chain joins TRBV2 to TRBJ1-5; 7 nucleotides agree with TRBD1. The CDR3 is 13 residues long. Germline V CDR1 and CDR2: SNHLY, FYNNEI. Germline trimming cut 6 bases from V and 4 bases from J; bases unmatched to any gene: 3. In DNA form, the CDR3 reads TGTGCCAGCAGCGGGGACAGTAATCAGCCCCAGCATTTT. Protein product: CASSGDSNQPQHF.

This clone was observed a few times. The chain recombines TRBV6-4 with TRBJ1-2, with a tentative D call TRBD1 (5 bases). The CDR3 extends over 12 amino acids. V dropped 7 bases and J dropped 2 bases, with 8 bases sitting between them. CDR1 MRHNA and CDR2 SNTAGT come from the germline V gene. The CDR3 loop reads CASKWTNYGYTF. CDR3 sequence (DNA): TGTGCCAGCAAGTGGACAAACTATGGCTACACCTTC.

The V and J genes are TRBV13 and TRBJ1-1; unclear D gene. Germline V lookup: CDR1 PRHDT, CDR2 FYEKMQ (reference sequence). V was shortened by 1 base and J by 4 bases, with 10 bases between the two germline ends. This CDR3 comprises 14 residues. For the CDR3, the DNA is TGTGCCAGCAGCTTAGAATCTAGACCCACTGAAGCTTTCTTT. Translation gives CASSLESRPTEAFF.

The CDR3 nucleotides are TGTGCCAGCAGTTCCATGAGGAACACTGAAGCTTTCTTT. Translating gives CASSSMRNTEAFF. The rearrangement joins TRBV27 to TRBJ1-1; D gene ambiguous. The ends were cut back, 4 bases at V and 1 base at J, with 7 bases in the middle. This CDR3 contains 13 residues. From germline, CDR1 is MNHEY and CDR2 SMNVEV (reference sequence).

The chain joins TRBV7-3 to TRBJ2-5; maybe TRBD1 (5 bases). This CDR3 comprises 12 residues. With 5 bases removed from V and 5 bases from J, the gap between germline ends came to 9 bases. Germline lookup yields CDR1 SGHTA and CDR2 FQGTGA. CDR3 nucleotide sequence: TGTGCCAGCAGCGGACCAGGGGAGACCCAGTACTTC. This sequence encodes CASSGPGETQYF.

The CDR3: CASSFQVAPQETQYF. CDR3 DNA sequence: TGTGCCAGCAGCTTCCAGGTGGCTCCCCAAGAGACCCAGTACTTC. The chain combines TRBV7-2 with TRBJ2-5; D gene uncertain. Per germline, CDR1 SGHTA and CDR2 FQGNSA. V lost 3 bases, J lost 1 base, and 12 bases lay in between. This CDR3 region has 15 residues.

This chain links TRBV5-4 with TRBJ2-3, with a weak D call TRBD1 (5 bases). Looked up from germline, CDR1 is SGHNT and CDR2 is YYREEE (reference sequence). V shed 4 bases and J shed 0 bases, with 12 bases lying between them. The CDR3 has 15 amino acids. The CDR3 DNA is TGTGCCAGCAGCCGGACACCATCTAGCACAGATACGCAGTATTTT. As protein: CASSRTPSSTDTQYF.

The chain has TRBV10-3 and TRBJ2-2; 8 bases align to TRBD1. V dropped 6 bases and J dropped 0; count of bases not matched to a gene: 3. In germline, CDR1 is ENHRY, CDR2 SYGVKD. The CDR3 runs 15 residues. CDR3 coding DNA: TGTGCCATCAGGACAGGGGTAGCGAACACCGGGGAGCTGTTTTTT. Translation: CAIRTGVANTGELFF.

V usage is TRBV4-1 and J usage is TRBJ2-2, with TRBD1 matching 7 bases. The CDR3 consists of 15 residues. Germline V lookup: CDR1 MGHRA, CDR2 YSYEKL. After removal of 1 base from V and 7 bases from J, the junction contained 6 bases not matched to a gene. In nucleotides, the CDR3 is TGCGCCAGCAGCCAAGTTCCCAGGGACAGCGGGGAGCTGTTTTTT. This codes for CASSQVPRDSGELFF.

The chain uses TRBV5-1 and TRBJ2-2; no definite D call. The CDR3 is 15 residues long. V gave up 2 bases and J gave up 0 bases, with 8 bases separating them. CDR1 SGHRS and CDR2 YFSETQ come from the germline V gene. DNA for the CDR3: TGCGCCAGCAGCTTTCCCCGGTCGAACACCGGGGAGCTGTTTTTT. Translated: CASSFPRSNTGELFF.

This chain's CDR3 is CASTRGTDTQYF. The CDR3 nucleotides are TGTGCCAGCACCAGGGGCACAGATACGCAGTATTTT. The chain links TRBV6-6 to TRBJ2-3; D is possibly TRBD1 (5 bases). The CDR3 spans 12 residues. Germline V CDR1 and CDR2: MNHNY, SVGAGI (reference sequence). The V end was cut by 7 bases, the J end by 1 base, with 6 bases between.

The chain couples TRBV19 to TRBJ1-1; 10 bases match TRBD1. Looked up from germline, CDR1 is LNHDA and CDR2 is SQIVND (reference sequence). After removal of 7 bases from V and 5 bases from J, the junction contained 7 bases not matched to a gene. This CDR3 has 14 amino acids. CDR3 nucleotide sequence: TGTGCCAGTACCGTGACAGGGGGCCAAACTGAAGCTTTCTTT. The encoded protein is CASTVTGGQTEAFF.

The chain combines TRBV5-1 with TRBJ1-1; no firm D call. Per germline, CDR1 SGHRS and CDR2 YFSETQ. V lost 6 bases to trimming and J lost 4 bases, with 10 bases between them. CDR3 length: 12 amino acids. The CDR3 sequence: CASNSVGTEAFF. In DNA, the CDR3 is TGCGCCAGCAATTCGGTTGGCACTGAAGCTTTCTTT.

The CDR3 bases are TGTGCCAGCAGCCCCCTGACATCAGGGAACAATCAGCCCCAGCATTTT. Translation: CASSPLTSGNNQPQHF. This chain connects TRBV2 to TRBJ1-5; weak D call: TRBD1 (5 bases). Germline V gene data show CDR1 as SNHLY and CDR2 as FYNNEI. V was trimmed by 6 bases and J by 3 bases, leaving 18 bases between them. CDR3 size: 16 residues.

V usage is TRBV6-5 and J usage is TRBJ2-1; 7 positions match TRBD1. The CDR3 sequence is 15 residues long. The trim removed 7 bases at V and 7 bases at J, leaving 13 bases unmatched. Per germline, CDR1 MNHEY and CDR2 SVGAGI. The CDR3 is CASTPTGTVVNEQFF. The CDR3 DNA follows: TGTGCCAGCACCCCAACCGGGACAGTGGTAAATGAGCAGTTCTTC.

The table lists this clone with a count of one. The DNA of the CDR3 is TGTGCCTGGTATACTCACGCGGAGACCCAGTACTTC. It codes for CAWYTHAETQYF. J is TRBJ2-5 and V is TRBV30, with D uncertain. The length of the CDR3 is 12 residues. Trimming took 5 bases from V and 5 from J, leaving 12 bases between them. Germline CDR1 GTSNPN, CDR2 SVGIG (reference sequence).

This clone was seen a handful of times. This chain connects TRBV5-1 to TRBJ1-5, with 9 bases matching TRBD1. The CDR3 spans 15 residues. After removal of 4 bases from V and 6 bases from J, the junction contained 8 bases not matched to a gene. Germline assignment: CDR1 SGHRS and CDR2 YFSETQ. The CDR3 nucleotides are TGCGCCAGCAGCGAGGGGACAGGGAGCCCTCAGCCCCAGCATTTT. Translating it yields CASSEGTGSPQPQHF.

J is TRBJ2-7 and V is TRBV7-6; 9 nucleotides match TRBD1. Germline V CDR1 and CDR2: SGHVS, FNYEAQ. This CDR3 is 16 amino acids long. Trimming took 5 bases from V and 3 from J; bases not matched to a gene: 11. CDR3 region: CASSHRGRGGIYEQYF. The DNA of the CDR3 is TGTGCCAGCAGCCACAGGGGGCGCGGGGGAATCTACGAGCAGTACTTC. Variable domain in full (rest from reference TRBV7-6 and TRBJ2-7): GAGVSQSPRYKVTKRGQDVALRCDPISGHVSLYWYRQALGQGPEFLTYFNYEAQQDKSGLPNDRFSAERPEGSISTLTIQRTEQRDSAMYRCASSHRGRGGIYEQYFGPGTRLTVT.

The gene calls are TRBV7-2 and TRBJ1-5, with 7 bases identical to TRBD1. In germline, CDR1 is SGHTA, CDR2 FQGNSA. Losses at the gene ends were 4 bases for V and 5 bases for J; bases not matched to a gene: 5. The CDR3 runs 14 residues. This CDR3 is CASSSTGQDQPQHF. The DNA of the CDR3 is TGTGCCAGCAGCTCTACAGGACAGGATCAGCCCCAGCATTTT. Using reference TRBV7-2 and TRBJ1-5 for the parts outside the CDR3, the full variable domain is GAGVSQSPSNKVTEKGKDVELRCDPISGHTALYWYRQSLGQGLEFLIYFQGNSAPDKSGLPSDRFSAERTGGSVSTLTIQRTQQEDSAVYLCASSSTGQDQPQHFGDGTRLSIL.